Listed below are T cell receptor beta chains from one sample, sequenced in a study of CD8+ T cells in alopecia areata. Only in-frame clones appear in the TCRdb table, and some are missing; sequencing was by immunoSEQ multiplex PCR. In the table there are thousands of clones, 55% to 70% of which are singletons. Sequencing used skin, obtained at week 0. All receptors come from a human donor with alopecia areata. Both conserved end residues are part of each CDR3. Fields, in order: clone size, V gene, D gene, J gene, CDR3 protein, CDR3 DNA. The D gene is left open where the match is weak. Expanded clones get a size class; other rows say once, few or many, or leave the size out.

.	TRBV6-5	.	TRBJ1-5	CASRARSYNQPQHF	TGTGCCAGCAGGGCCAGGAGCTATAATCAGCCCCAGCATTTT
few	TRBV10-3	.	TRBJ1-1	CAISESGAGTEAFF	TGTGCCATCAGTGAGTCGGGGGCTGGCACTGAAGCTTTCTTT
.	TRBV28	TRBD1	TRBJ2-7	CASREDREGQYF	TGTGCCAGCAGGGAGGACAGGGAAGGGCAGTACTTC
.	TRBV13	.	TRBJ1-1	CASSPKARANTEAFF	TGTGCCAGCAGCCCTAAAGCCAGGGCGAACACTGAAGCTTTCTTT
once	TRBV6-6	.	TRBJ1-2	CASTQSPGTNYGYTF	TGTGCCAGCACCCAAAGTCCCGGTACTAACTATGGCTACACCTTC
few	TRBV5-6	.	TRBJ2-1	CASSLPYTSYNEQFF	TGTGCCAGCAGCTTACCCTACACGTCTTACAATGAGCAGTTCTTC
.	TRBV7-2	.	TRBJ2-3	CASTLRADTQYF	TGTGCCAGCACTTTGCGGGCAGATACGCAGTATTTT
.	TRBV28	.	TRBJ2-1	CASSRDSSSYNEQFF	TGTGCCAGCAGTCGGGACTCTAGCTCCTACAATGAGCAGTTCTTC
.	TRBV5-1	TRBD1	TRBJ2-2	CASSQSPDRGSGELFF	TGCGCCAGCAGCCAAAGTCCGGACAGGGGCTCCGGGGAGCTGTTTTTT
.	TRBV2	.	TRBJ2-5	CASSDMIAGVTQYF	TGTGCCAGCAGTGATATGATTGCGGGCGTGACCCAGTACTTC
few	TRBV6-1	.	TRBJ1-4	CASRISTNEKLFF	TGTGCCAGCAGGATTTCAACTAATGAAAAACTGTTTTTT
.	TRBV19	TRBD2	TRBJ2-1	CASRTSGSDEQFF	TGTGCCAGCAGGACTAGCGGATCGGATGAGCAGTTCTTC
.	TRBV10-3	TRBD1	TRBJ2-7	CAIRSDRGYFHEQYF	TGTGCCATCAGATCGGACAGGGGATATTTCCACGAGCAGTACTTC
few	TRBV7-6	.	TRBJ2-7	CARGTPAGPRAYEQYF	TGTGCCAGGGGGACTCCGGCGGGACCAAGAGCCTACGAGCAGTACTTC
.	TRBV5-1	.	TRBJ2-6	CASSLILPGVSGANVLTF	TGCGCCAGCAGCTTGATATTGCCAGGGGTATCTGGGGCCAACGTCCTGACTTTC
.	TRBV7-9	TRBD2	TRBJ2-1	CASSPPTSGGGFYNEQFF	TGTGCCAGCAGCCCACCGACTAGCGGGGGGGGATTCTACAATGAGCAGTTCTTC
.	TRBV7-2	TRBD2	TRBJ2-3	CASSLAPSGRKYF	TGTGCCAGCAGCTTAGCTCCTAGCGGGAGAAAGTATTTT
.	TRBV5-6	.	TRBJ2-1	CASSSRWGRHNEQFF	TGTGCCAGCAGCTCCAGATGGGGCAGACACAATGAGCAGTTCTTC
.	TRBV7-2	.	TRBJ2-3	CASSFGQNTDTQYF	TGTGCCAGCAGCTTTGGACAGAACACAGATACGCAGTATTTT
.	TRBV5-5	.	TRBJ2-7	CASSWDGGTYEQYF	TGTGCCAGCAGTTGGGACGGAGGTACCTACGAGCAGTACTTC
.	TRBV18	TRBD1	TRBJ1-1	CASSPTGGKSFRTEAFF	TGTGCCAGCTCACCGACAGGGGGTAAAAGTTTTCGCACTGAAGCTTTCTTT
.	TRBV10-3	.	TRBJ1-5	CAISESGAGGPQHF	TGTGCCATCAGTGAGTCGGGCGCCGGGGGACCCCAGCATTTT